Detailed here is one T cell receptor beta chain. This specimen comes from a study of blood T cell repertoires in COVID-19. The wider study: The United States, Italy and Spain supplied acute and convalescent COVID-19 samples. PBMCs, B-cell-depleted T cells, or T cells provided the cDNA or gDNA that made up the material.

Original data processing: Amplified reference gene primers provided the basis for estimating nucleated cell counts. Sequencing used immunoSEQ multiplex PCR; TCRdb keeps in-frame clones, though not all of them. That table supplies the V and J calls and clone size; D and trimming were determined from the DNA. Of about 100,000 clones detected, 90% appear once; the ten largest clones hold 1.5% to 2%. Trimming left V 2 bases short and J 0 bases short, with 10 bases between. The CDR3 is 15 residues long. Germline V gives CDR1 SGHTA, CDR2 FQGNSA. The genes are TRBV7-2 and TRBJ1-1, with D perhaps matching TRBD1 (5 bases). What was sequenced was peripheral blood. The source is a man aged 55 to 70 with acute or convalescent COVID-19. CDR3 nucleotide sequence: TGTGCCAGCAGCTTATGGGGGGGAATGAACACTGAAGCTTTCTTT. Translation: CASSLWGGMNTEAFF.